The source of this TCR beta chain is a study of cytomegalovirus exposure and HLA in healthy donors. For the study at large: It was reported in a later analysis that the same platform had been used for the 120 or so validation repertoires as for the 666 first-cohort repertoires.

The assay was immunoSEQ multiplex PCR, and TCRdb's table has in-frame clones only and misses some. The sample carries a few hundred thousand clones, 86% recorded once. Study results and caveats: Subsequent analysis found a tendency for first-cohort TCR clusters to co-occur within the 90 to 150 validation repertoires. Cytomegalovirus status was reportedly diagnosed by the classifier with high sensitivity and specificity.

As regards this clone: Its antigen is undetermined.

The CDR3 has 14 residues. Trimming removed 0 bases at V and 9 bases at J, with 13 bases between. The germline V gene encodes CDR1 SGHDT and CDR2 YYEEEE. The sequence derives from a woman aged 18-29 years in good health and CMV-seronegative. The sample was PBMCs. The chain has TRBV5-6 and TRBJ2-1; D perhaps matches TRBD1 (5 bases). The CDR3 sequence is CASSLDFSGIEQFF. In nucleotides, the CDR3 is TGTGCCAGCAGCTTGGATTTTTCAGGGATTGAGCAGTTCTTC.